Listed below are T cell receptor beta chains from one sample, sequenced in a study of OX40 agonist ivuxolimab in advanced cancers. The protocol was immunoSEQ multiplex PCR, while the TCRdb copy is restricted to in-frame clones and leaves out a portion. The profile shows 75,000 to 100,000 clones, roughly 85% of them singletons. The sequencing here drew on CD4+ or CD8+ T cells sorted from blood, taken in a trial of the OX40 agonist ivuxolimab. These receptors came from an adult with an advanced solid tumor such as melanoma, head and neck, liver or kidney cancer. The CDR3 runs from the conserved cysteine through the conserved F or W. Fields, in order: clone size, J gene, V gene, D gene, CDR3 protein. D genes are given only for firm matches. Clone sizes are given selectively: once, few, many, or a class where the clone is expanded.

clone size: -
J gene: TRBJ1-1
V gene: TRBV5-6
D gene: -
CDR3 protein: CASSQTPGSEAFF

clone size: -
J gene: TRBJ2-5
V gene: TRBV7-2
D gene: TRBD2
CDR3 protein: CASSFQRGYQETQYF

clone size: -
J gene: TRBJ1-1
V gene: TRBV7-8
D gene: -
CDR3 protein: CASSLGAGANRNTEAFF

clone size: -
J gene: TRBJ2-1
V gene: TRBV19
D gene: -
CDR3 protein: CASSISTIQEYEQFF

clone size: -
J gene: TRBJ1-5
V gene: TRBV28
D gene: TRBD1
CDR3 protein: CASTMGQGGMSNQPQHF

clone size: -
J gene: TRBJ1-1
V gene: TRBV11-2
D gene: -
CDR3 protein: CASSPRVGSTEAFF

clone size: once
J gene: TRBJ2-7
V gene: TRBV9
D gene: -
CDR3 protein: CASSVVASSYEQYF

clone size: once
J gene: TRBJ1-4
V gene: TRBV20-1
D gene: -
CDR3 protein: CSPRGVEKLFF

clone size: once
J gene: TRBJ2-2
V gene: TRBV5-1
D gene: -
CDR3 protein: CASRRGEEANTGELFF

clone size: -
J gene: TRBJ2-5
V gene: TRBV2
D gene: -
CDR3 protein: CASRIPGVSQETQYF

clone size: -
J gene: TRBJ2-2
V gene: TRBV2
D gene: TRBD1
CDR3 protein: CASSGDSYPGGELFF

clone size: -
J gene: TRBJ1-4
V gene: TRBV6-1
D gene: -
CDR3 protein: CASSFGEGEKLFF

clone size: few
J gene: TRBJ2-1
V gene: TRBV28
D gene: -
CDR3 protein: CASTTSGGADEQFF

clone size: -
J gene: TRBJ1-4
V gene: TRBV2
D gene: -
CDR3 protein: CASSEERGEKLFF

clone size: -
J gene: TRBJ2-7
V gene: TRBV6-1
D gene: -
CDR3 protein: CASSENNSYEQYF

clone size: -
J gene: TRBJ2-3
V gene: TRBV5-1
D gene: -
CDR3 protein: CASSLARGARTDTQYF

clone size: once
J gene: TRBJ2-5
V gene: TRBV5-1
D gene: TRBD1
CDR3 protein: CASSIQGALQETQYF

clone size: -
J gene: TRBJ2-1
V gene: TRBV5-1
D gene: -
CDR3 protein: CASSLGLVGGRDYNEQFF

clone size: -
J gene: TRBJ2-7
V gene: TRBV2
D gene: TRBD1
CDR3 protein: CASSYLGQGGEQYF

clone size: once
J gene: TRBJ1-2
V gene: TRBV6-5
D gene: -
CDR3 protein: CASRKERSYGYTF

clone size: -
J gene: TRBJ2-2
V gene: TRBV5-6
D gene: -
CDR3 protein: CASSLWPGELFF

clone size: once
J gene: TRBJ2-5
V gene: TRBV19
D gene: -
CDR3 protein: CASSTGAGEETQYF

clone size: -
J gene: TRBJ2-1
V gene: TRBV25-1
D gene: TRBD2
CDR3 protein: CASSEYKTSGGATQFF

clone size: -
J gene: TRBJ2-5
V gene: TRBV2
D gene: -
CDR3 protein: CASSQYQETQYF

clone size: -
J gene: TRBJ2-7
V gene: TRBV27
D gene: TRBD2
CDR3 protein: CASSRSPGGLGTYEQYF

clone size: once
J gene: TRBJ1-2
V gene: TRBV2
D gene: -
CDR3 protein: CASSESGYTF

clone size: -
J gene: TRBJ2-7
V gene: TRBV5-5
D gene: -
CDR3 protein: CASSLGQWSSYEQYF

clone size: -
J gene: TRBJ2-3
V gene: TRBV5-4
D gene: -
CDR3 protein: CASSSRGHASTDTQYF

clone size: -
J gene: TRBJ1-2
V gene: TRBV5-4
D gene: -
CDR3 protein: CASSRGADGYTF